Below, 27 T cell receptor beta chains from the same sample are listed, as sequenced in a study of shared clonotypes between healthy human individuals. Profiled with immunoSEQ multiplex PCR; TCRdb holds only in-frame clones, not every one. Seen here are millions of clones, 93% observed once, and the top ten hold 0.35% to 0.45%. Sequences were obtained from naive CD4+ T cells from PBMCs. The subset was: CD45RA+ positively selected. The source of these receptors is a man between 18 and 35 years old in good health. Some clones in this sample may be carry-over from other donors' samples.

The sample holds one count of this clone. V gene TRBV15 combines with J gene TRBJ1-2, with a weak D call TRBD1 (6 bases). This CDR3 spans 13 amino acids. Per the germline V gene, CDR1 is LNHNV and CDR2 is YYDKDF (reference sequence). Trimming took 5 bases from V and 2 from J, leaving 9 bases between them. CDR3 DNA: TGTGCCACCAGCGGGGGGGCCAACTATGGCTACACCTTC. It translates to CATSGGANYGYTF.

This chain links TRBV5-6 with TRBJ2-7; D ambiguous. This CDR3 is 13 amino acids long. Per germline, CDR1 SGHDT and CDR2 YYEEEE. V lost 0 bases, J lost 6 bases, and 10 bases lay in between. This CDR3 is CASSLGPSGEQYF. The DNA of the CDR3 is TGTGCCAGCAGCTTGGGTCCTAGTGGCGAGCAGTACTTC.

The chain has TRBV18 and TRBJ2-1; 9 bases agree with TRBD2. The CDR3 is made up of 15 amino acids. J lost 6 bases, V lost 6 bases, and 9 bases had no gene match. CDR1 is KGHSH, CDR2 LQKENI, per germline. In DNA form, the CDR3 reads TGTGCCAGCTCCCTCATAGCGGGAGCCGGCAATGAGCAGTTCTTC. Protein: CASSLIAGAGNEQFF.

The V and J genes are TRBV18 and TRBJ1-5; TRBD1 matches at 8 bases. Per the germline V gene, CDR1 is KGHSH and CDR2 is LQKENI. With V trimmed by 2 bases and J by 6 bases, 12 bases remained unmatched. CDR3 length equals 17 residues. The CDR3 nucleotides are TGTGCCAGCTCACCAGTACAAGGGACAGGCGGAGGTCAGCCCCAGCATTTT. This gives the protein CASSPVQGTGGGQPQHF.

CDR3 loop: CASSPSAGLGEKLFF. CDR3 coding DNA: TGTGCCAGCTCACCAAGTGCAGGGCTTGGTGAAAAACTGTTTTTT. The chain employs TRBV18 and TRBJ1-4, with D possibly matching TRBD1 (5 bases). Germline V CDR1 and CDR2: KGHSH, LQKENI. The CDR3 has 15 amino acids. The V end was cut by 2 bases, the J end by 7 bases, with 14 bases between. Supplemented by reference TRBV18 and TRBJ1-4, the full variable domain reads NAGVMQNPRHLVRRRGQEARLRCSPMKGHSHVYWYRQLPEEGLKFMVYLQKENIIDESGMPKERFSAEFPKEGPSILRIQQVVRGDSAAYFCASSPSAGLGEKLFFGSGTQLSVL.

On this clone: This sample includes further DNA sequences coding for the same CDR3. The J gene is TRBJ2-3, the V gene TRBV7-2; D might be TRBD2 (6 bases). This CDR3 has 14 amino acids. CDR1 is SGHTA, CDR2 FQGNSA, per germline. Trimming removed 1 base at V and 6 bases at J, with 11 bases between. CDR3 in amino acids: CASSLGRGTDTQYF. The CDR3 DNA reads as TGTGCCAGCAGCTTAGGTCGCGGGACGGATACGCAGTATTTT.

Concerning this clone itself: Other nucleotide sequences from this sample produce the same CDR3. The genes are TRBV5-5 and TRBJ1-2; the D gene is possibly TRBD1 (5 bases). The V gene lost 1 base and the J gene lost 5 bases, with 9 bases spanning the gap. The germline gives CDR1 SGHKS, CDR2 YYEKEE (reference sequence). CDR3 length: 13 amino acids. The CDR3, as DNA: TGTGCCAGCAGCTTGACAGGCGATTATGGCTACACCTTC. This encodes CASSLTGDYGYTF.

Concerning this clone: Different DNA sequences within this sample yield the same CDR3. The chain carries TRBV2 and TRBJ2-3; 8 positions match TRBD1. CDR3 length: 13 amino acids. CDR1 is SNHLY and CDR2 is FYNNEI in the germline V gene. Germline trimming cut 8 bases from V and 5 bases from J; bases unmatched to any gene: 6. The DNA of the CDR3 is TGTGCCAGCGGGCAGGGGGCGGGAGATACGCAGTATTTT. It specifies CASGQGAGDTQYF.

J is TRBJ2-1 and V is TRBV7-3, with TRBD1 as a possible D gene (7 bases). The length of the CDR3 is 20 residues. V was clipped by 5 bases and J by 5 bases, with 31 bases between them. The germline gives CDR1 SGHTA, CDR2 FQGTGA. The CDR3 DNA is TGTGCCAGCAGCCCACGTGCGGGACAGCGAGGGATTCTGACGCACAATGAGCAGTTCTTC. Encoded protein: CASSPRAGQRGILTHNEQFF.

V and J are TRBV28 and TRBJ2-7; D might be TRBD1 (6 bases). Germline V gives CDR1 MDHEN, CDR2 SYDVKM. The ends were cut back, 3 bases at V and 1 base at J, with 13 bases in the middle. This CDR3 is 15 amino acids long. CDR3: CASSFLQGPSYEQYF. The CDR3 DNA reads TGTGCCAGCAGTTTTCTACAGGGCCCTTCCTACGAGCAGTACTTC.

This clone was picked up one time. This sequence joins TRBV5-1 and TRBJ2-5; no definite D call. The CDR3 runs 13 residues. Looked up from germline, CDR1 is SGHRS and CDR2 is YFSETQ. Trimming cost V 6 bases and J 5 bases, with 14 bases left between them. CDR3 sequence reads: CASKDGMGETQYF. The CDR3 region has the DNA TGCGCCAGCAAGGACGGCATGGGGGAGACCCAGTACTTC.

The genes are TRBV30 and TRBJ2-7; tentatively, D is TRBD1 or TRBD2 (5 bases each). Germline V gives CDR1 GTSNPN, CDR2 SVGIG (reference sequence). V lost 3 bases to trimming and J lost 6 bases, with 15 bases between them. The CDR3 has 13 amino acids. The CDR3 nucleotides read TGTGCCTGGAGGCTGGGACGCGGGCTCGAGCAGTACTTC. Residues: CAWRLGRGLEQYF. Full variable domain (remainder filled in from reference TRBV30 and TRBJ2-7): SQTIHQWPATLVQPVGSPLSLECTVEGTSNPNLYWYRQAAGRGLQLLFYSVGIGQISSEVPQNLSASRPQDRQFILSSKKLLLSDSGFYLCAWRLGRGLEQYFGPGTRLTVT.

V is TRBV7-9 and J is TRBJ2-7, with 10 positions matching TRBD1. The CDR3 consists of 19 residues. With V trimmed by 1 base and J by 1 base, 13 bases remained unmatched. Germline CDR1 is SEHNR and CDR2 is FQNEAQ (reference sequence). DNA for the CDR3: TGTGCCAGCAGCTTAGTTCGTGGGCGGGGACAGGGGATTTCCTACGAGCAGTACTTC. Translated, it gives CASSLVRGRGQGISYEQYF. Full variable domain (missing parts from reference TRBV7-9 and TRBJ2-7): DTGVSQNPRHKITKRGQNVTFRCDPISEHNRLYWYRQTLGQGPEFLTYFQNEAQLEKSRLLSDRFSAERPKGSFSTLEIQRTEQGDSAMYLCASSLVRGRGQGISYEQYFGPGTRLTVT.

The chain couples TRBV5-1 to TRBJ2-3; the match to TRBD1 covers 7 bases. J was trimmed by 6 bases and V by 4 bases; bases with no gene match: 8. The CDR3 consists of 14 residues. Germline CDR1 is SGHRS and CDR2 is YFSETQ. CDR3: CASSPGTVGDTQYF. CDR3 nucleotides: TGCGCCAGCAGCCCCGGGACAGTTGGGGATACGCAGTATTTT.

The genes are TRBV28 and TRBJ2-3, with D unclear. CDR1 MDHEN and CDR2 SYDVKM come from the germline V gene. CDR3 length equals 12 residues. Trimming pared 6 bases from V and 4 bases from J, leaving 8 bases between. CDR3 in amino acids: CASSPLPDTQYF. DNA of the CDR3: TGTGCCAGCAGCCCACTCCCAGATACGCAGTATTTT.

The chain is built from TRBV5-1 and TRBJ2-2, with D uncertain. V was clipped by 3 bases and J by 1 base, with 7 bases between them. The CDR3 contains 14 residues. The V gene's germline CDR1 is SGHRS and CDR2 YFSETQ. The CDR3 sequence is CASSWVVNTGELFF. The CDR3 DNA reads as TGCGCCAGCAGCTGGGTCGTGAACACCGGGGAGCTGTTTTTT. The full variable domain, completed using reference TRBV5-1 and TRBJ2-2, is KAGVTQTPRYLIKTRGQQVTLSCSPISGHRSVSWYQQTPGQGLQFLFEYFSETQRNKGNFPGRFSGRQFSNSRSEMNVSTLELGDSALYLCASSWVVNTGELFFGEGSRLTVL.

The chain joins TRBV5-1 to TRBJ1-1; D is uncertain. The CDR3 has 15 residues. V shed 6 bases and J shed 0 bases, with 15 bases lying between them. Germline CDR1 is SGHRS and CDR2 is YFSETQ. CDR3 residues: CASKRGEALNTEAFF. The CDR3 DNA reads TGCGCCAGCAAGCGGGGTGAGGCCCTGAACACTGAAGCTTTCTTT.

The chain uses TRBV19 and TRBJ2-7, with D hard to call. The ends were cut back, 5 bases at V and 2 bases at J, with 16 bases in the middle. Germline loops: CDR1 LNHDA, CDR2 SQIVND (reference sequence). This CDR3 region has 15 residues. Here the CDR3 reads CASSSAWHLAYEQYF. The CDR3 nucleotides read TGTGCCAGTAGTTCAGCGTGGCACCTTGCCTACGAGCAGTACTTC.

This rearrangement joins TRBV21-1 to TRBJ2-7; the D call of TRBD1 is as the table states it, not checked on the DNA. TRBV21-1 is shown as a pseudogene. CDR3 length: 14 amino acids. CDR3 bases: TGTGCCAGCAGCTTATCAGGGTCACCCTACGAGCAGTACTTC. This gives the protein CASSLSGSPYEQYF.

This chain links TRBV6-1 with TRBJ2-3; TRBD2 agrees at 13 bases. V lost 8 bases to trimming and J lost 4 bases; unmatched junction nucleotides: 6. The germline CDR1 and CDR2 sequences are MNHNS and SASEGT. This CDR3 contains 15 residues. This CDR3 is CASLRLAGGPDTQYF. CDR3 sequence (DNA): TGTGCCAGCCTGCGACTAGCGGGAGGACCAGATACGCAGTATTTT.

The chain couples TRBV6-1 to TRBJ1-2, with TRBD1 matching over 9 bases. Looked up from germline, CDR1 is MNHNS and CDR2 is SASEGT. The V segment lost 5 bases and the J segment 4 bases; nucleotides outside the gene matches: 2. The CDR3 is 13 residues long. CDR3 sequence reads: CASSPDRGYGYTF. CDR3 coding DNA: TGTGCCAGCAGTCCGGACAGGGGCTATGGCTACACCTTC.

The J gene is TRBJ2-1, the V gene TRBV7-6, with 10 bases lining up with TRBD2. Looked up from germline, CDR1 is SGHVS and CDR2 is FNYEAQ. Losses at the gene ends were 1 base for V and 6 bases for J; bases not matched to a gene: 6. The CDR3 sequence is 16 residues long. The CDR3 sequence: CASSLGLQREGNEQFF. Here the CDR3 DNA reads TGTGCCAGCAGCTTAGGTCTCCAGCGGGAGGGCAATGAGCAGTTCTTC.

This clone was picked up one time. The chain combines TRBV5-4 with TRBJ2-2, with 12 nucleotides matching TRBD2. The CDR3 runs to 15 residues. CDR1 is SGHNT, CDR2 YYREEE, per germline (reference sequence). V gave up 4 bases and J gave up 4 bases; unmatched junction bases: 2. The CDR3: CASSMGLAGTGELFF. CDR3 DNA: TGTGCCAGCAGCATGGGACTAGCGGGCACCGGGGAGCTGTTTTTT.

With regard to this clone: At the DNA level, this CDR3 is encoded by other sequences in the same sample as well. The chain is built from TRBV18 and TRBJ2-5; no firm D call. Germline-derived CDR1 and CDR2 are KGHSH and LQKENI. The length of the CDR3 is 13 residues. V was trimmed by 1 base and J by 5 bases, leaving 8 bases between them. This CDR3 is CASSPRSAETQYF. Here the CDR3 DNA reads TGTGCCAGCTCACCACGATCGGCTGAGACCCAGTACTTC.

The J gene is TRBJ2-2, the V gene TRBV5-1; no clear D gene. The CDR3 has 16 amino acids. V was shortened by 0 bases and J by 7 bases, with 16 bases between the two germline ends. Per germline, CDR1 SGHRS and CDR2 YFSETQ. DNA of the CDR3: TGCGCCAGCAGCTTGGGGGCACAACTTATGGACGGGGAGCTGTTTTTT. It codes for CASSLGAQLMDGELFF.

V and J are TRBV7-6 and TRBJ2-1; 11 bases are a match to TRBD1. V shed 6 bases and J 3 bases; nucleotides not matched to a gene: 4. Germline assignment: CDR1 SGHVS and CDR2 FNYEAQ. The CDR3 loop spans 15 amino acids. The CDR3 reads CASSTGTGGYNEQFF. Written as DNA, the CDR3 is TGTGCCAGCAGTACAGGGACAGGGGGCTACAATGAGCAGTTCTTC. The full variable domain, rest sourced from reference TRBV7-6 and TRBJ2-1, is GAGVSQSPRYKVTKRGQDVALRCDPISGHVSLYWYRQALGQGPEFLTYFNYEAQQDKSGLPNDRFSAERPEGSISTLTIQRTEQRDSAMYRCASSTGTGGYNEQFFGPGTRLTVL.

The rearrangement joins TRBV2 to TRBJ2-7; 9 bases map to TRBD1. Trimming cost V 3 bases and J 7 bases; bases outside gene matches: 7. This CDR3 contains 14 residues. Germline CDR1 is SNHLY and CDR2 is FYNNEI. In nucleotides, the CDR3 is TGTGCCAGCAGTGAGTGGGACAGGGCGGGGGAGCAGTACTTC. It is translated as CASSEWDRAGEQYF.